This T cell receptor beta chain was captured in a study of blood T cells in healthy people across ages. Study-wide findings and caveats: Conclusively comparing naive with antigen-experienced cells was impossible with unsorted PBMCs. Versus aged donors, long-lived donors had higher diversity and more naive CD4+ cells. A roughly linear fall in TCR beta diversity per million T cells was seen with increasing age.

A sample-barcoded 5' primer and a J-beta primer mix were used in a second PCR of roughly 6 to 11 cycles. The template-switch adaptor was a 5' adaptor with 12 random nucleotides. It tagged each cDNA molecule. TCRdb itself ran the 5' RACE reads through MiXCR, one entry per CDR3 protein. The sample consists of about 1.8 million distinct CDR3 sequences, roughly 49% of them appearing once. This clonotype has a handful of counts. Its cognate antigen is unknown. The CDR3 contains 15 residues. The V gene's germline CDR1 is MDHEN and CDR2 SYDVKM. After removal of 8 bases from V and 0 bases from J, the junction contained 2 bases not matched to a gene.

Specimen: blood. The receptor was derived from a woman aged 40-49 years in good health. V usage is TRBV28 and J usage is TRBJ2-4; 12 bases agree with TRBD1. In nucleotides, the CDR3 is TGTGCCAGCCGGGACAGGGGGCTAGCCAAAAACATTCAGTACTTC. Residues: CASRDRGLAKNIQYF. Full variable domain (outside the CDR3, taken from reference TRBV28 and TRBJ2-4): DVKVTQSSRYLVKRTGEKVFLECVQDMDHENMFWYRQDPGLGLRLIYFSYDVKMKEKGDIPEGYSVSREKKERFSLILESASTNQTSMYLCASRDRGLAKNIQYFGAGTRLSVL.